Each of the 29 T cell receptor beta chains below was sequenced from the same sample in a study of beta chain features in type 1 diabetes. Expressed TCRB transcripts got sequenced, as all isolated RNA was reverse transcribed. Generated by immunoSEQ multiplex PCR, the TCRdb table keeps only in-frame clones and is missing some. The sample records 900,000 or so clones, roughly a sixth being singletons. Source material: naive CD4+ T cells from blood. The receptor set was obtained from a woman aged 18 to 35 in good health.

This rearrangement joins TRBV6-5 to TRBJ2-2; 10 positions match TRBD2. The CDR3 runs 16 residues. Unmatched junction bases numbered 7, after V lost 2 bases and J lost 7 bases. Germline assignment: CDR1 MNHEY and CDR2 SVGAGI. This chain's CDR3 is CASSYAPSGSNGELFF. The CDR3 bases are TGTGCCAGCAGTTACGCGCCTAGCGGGAGCAACGGGGAGCTGTTTTTT.

CDR3 sequence (DNA): TGTGCCAGCAGTTTGGGGGGACTAGCGGGATCAAATGAGCAGTTCTTC. As protein: CASSLGGLAGSNEQFF. The chain employs TRBV28 and TRBJ2-1; 13 positions match TRBD2. The V segment lost 3 bases and the J segment 7 bases; nucleotides outside the gene matches: 6. This CDR3 has 16 amino acids. Looked up from germline, CDR1 is MDHEN and CDR2 is SYDVKM.

V and J are TRBV11-2 and TRBJ2-2; D gene ambiguous. In germline, CDR1 is SGHAT, CDR2 FQNNGV. This CDR3 comprises 13 residues. Trimming left V 4 bases short and J 4 bases short, with 7 bases between. DNA of the CDR3: TGTGCCAGCAGCTCCGACCCCACCGGGGAGCTGTTTTTT. This gives the protein CASSSDPTGELFF.

Turning to this clone: Other DNA sequences within the sample encode an identical CDR3. V is TRBV7-9 and J is TRBJ2-5; D is perhaps TRBD2 (6 bases). Trimming shortened V by 3 bases and J by 3 bases, and 8 bases separated the two germline ends. Per the germline V gene, CDR1 is SEHNR and CDR2 is FQNEAQ (reference sequence). The CDR3 sequence is 13 residues long. CDR3 coding DNA: TGTGCCAGCAGCTTCCGCGGGGAAGAGACCCAGTACTTC. It yields the protein CASSFRGEETQYF. Together with reference TRBV7-9 and TRBJ2-5, the CDR3 gives the full variable domain: DTGVSQNPRHKITKRGQNVTFRCDPISEHNRLYWYRQTLGQGPEFLTYFQNEAQLEKSRLLSDRFSAERPKGSFSTLEIQRTEQGDSAMYLCASSFRGEETQYFGPGTRLLVL.

The CDR3 coding sequence is TGTGCCACCAGCAGGGCAACGAACGAGCAGTACTTC. Translating it yields CATSRATNEQYF. The chain has TRBV15 and TRBJ2-7; D is ambiguous. V was pared by 3 bases and J by 5 bases, with 8 bases between. In germline, CDR1 is LNHNV, CDR2 YYDKDF (reference sequence). CDR3 length: 12 residues.

This clone has just a few counts. The V call is TRBV11-2, the J call TRBJ2-7; D perhaps matches TRBD1 (6 bases). V lost 8 bases to trimming and J lost 0 bases, with 11 bases between them. Germline lookup yields CDR1 SGHAT and CDR2 FQNNGV. The CDR3 is 13 amino acids. The CDR3 sequence: CASRRQDSYEQYF. The CDR3 coding sequence is TGTGCCAGCCGAAGACAGGACTCCTACGAGCAGTACTTC.

The J gene is TRBJ1-5, the V gene TRBV2; TRBD1 agrees at 9 bases. V lost 3 bases and J lost 3; bases outside the gene matches: 3. Per the germline V gene, CDR1 is SNHLY and CDR2 is FYNNEI. There are 15 residues in the CDR3. The CDR3 loop reads CASSDRTGANQPQHF. CDR3 DNA: TGTGCCAGCAGTGACAGGACAGGGGCCAATCAGCCCCAGCATTTT. The variable domain in full, with the rest retrieved from reference TRBV2 and TRBJ1-5, is EPEVTQTPSHQVTQMGQEVILRCVPISNHLYFYWYRQILGQKVEFLVSFYNNEISEKSEIFDDQFSVERPDGSNFTLKIRSTKLEDSAMYFCASSDRTGANQPQHFGDGTRLSIL.

The chain joins TRBV9 to TRBJ2-5; possible D gene TRBD2, 5 bases. The V and J ends lost 2 bases and 5 bases respectively, with 10 bases between them. The CDR3 totals 13 residues. CDR1 and CDR2 from the germline V gene are SGDLS and YYNGEE. In DNA form, the CDR3 reads TGTGCCAGCAGCGTTCGACTAAGGGAGACCCAGTACTTC. Translating it yields CASSVRLRETQYF.

This chain links TRBV28 with TRBJ2-3; D not resolved. V shed 7 bases and J shed 4 bases, with 9 bases lying between them. The V gene's germline CDR1 is MDHEN and CDR2 SYDVKM. CDR3 length: 12 amino acids. The CDR3 loop reads CASNERPDTQYF. DNA for the CDR3: TGTGCCAGCAACGAGCGCCCAGATACGCAGTATTTT.

There are a few counts of this clone. The chain is built from TRBV5-1 and TRBJ2-7; 7 bases are a match to TRBD2. Germline trimming cut 1 base from V and 3 bases from J; bases unmatched to any gene: 19. The germline V gene has CDR1 SGHRS and CDR2 YFSETQ. This CDR3 is 19 amino acids long. DNA for the CDR3: TGCGCCAGCAGCTTGCGACCTCGACTAGCCCGAGCTGTATTCTACGAGCAGTACTTC. As protein: CASSLRPRLARAVFYEQYF.

This sequence joins TRBV27 and TRBJ1-2; D gene ambiguous. With 1 base removed from V and 0 bases from J, the gap between germline ends came to 9 bases. Germline V lookup: CDR1 MNHEY, CDR2 SMNVEV (reference sequence). The CDR3 loop spans 15 amino acids. The CDR3 DNA is TGTGCCAGCAGTTTATTCCTGGGATCTAACTATGGCTACACCTTC. The encoded protein is CASSLFLGSNYGYTF.

The chain combines TRBV28 with TRBJ2-7; TRBD2 agrees at 9 bases. The CDR3 extends over 15 amino acids. The germline gives CDR1 MDHEN, CDR2 SYDVKM. The V gene end was trimmed by 3 bases and the J gene end by 4 bases; junction bases not matched to a gene: 7. The CDR3 DNA sequence: TGTGCCAGCAGTTTCGGTAGCGGGAGTGTATACGAGCAGTACTTC. Protein product: CASSFGSGSVYEQYF. The full variable domain, its missing parts supplied by reference TRBV28 and TRBJ2-7, is DVKVTQSSRYLVKRTGEKVFLECVQDMDHENMFWYRQDPGLGLRLIYFSYDVKMKEKGDIPEGYSVSREKKERFSLILESASTNQTSMYLCASSFGSGSVYEQYFGPGTRLTVT.

There are a few counts of this clone. The chain joins TRBV2 to TRBJ2-1, with D tentatively TRBD2 (6 bases). This CDR3 has 14 residues. Trimming cost V 9 bases and J 7 bases, with 19 bases left between them. CDR1 is SNHLY, CDR2 FYNNEI, per germline. CDR3 bases: TGTGCCAGTGTCCTGGCGGGATTTGCAAATGAGCAGTTCTTC. Translated: CASVLAGFANEQFF.

Only a few counts were recorded for this clone. Within the sample, other DNA sequences also encode this same CDR3. The V gene is TRBV28, the J gene TRBJ2-1; D unclear. V was trimmed by 2 bases and J by 3 bases, leaving 2 bases between them. CDR3 length: 12 residues. From germline, CDR1 is MDHEN and CDR2 SYDVKM. In nucleotides, the CDR3 is TGTGCCAGCAGTTTACTCTACAATGAGCAGTTCTTC. Translated, it gives CASSLLYNEQFF.

The gene calls are TRBV7-6 and TRBJ2-6; D unresolved. CDR3 length: 15 residues. Trimming took 5 bases from V and 0 from J, leaving 8 bases between them. The germline gives CDR1 SGHVS, CDR2 FNYEAQ. The CDR3 coding sequence is TGTGCCAGCAGCCACATAGTCTCTGGGGCCAACGTCCTGACTTTC. Protein sequence: CASSHIVSGANVLTF.

In its sample, this clone was seen a few times. This chain joins TRBV7-2 and TRBJ1-5; the D is unclear. Per germline, CDR1 SGHTA and CDR2 FQGNSA. This CDR3 is 14 amino acids long. The V end was cut by 5 bases, the J end by 7 bases, with 15 bases between. CDR3 sequence (DNA): TGTGCCAGCAGCCCGCGAGCGGGTAAACAGCCCCAGCATTTT. Translating gives CASSPRAGKQPQHF. Looking up the rest from reference TRBV7-2 and TRBJ1-5 gives the full variable domain: GAGVSQSPSNKVTEKGKDVELRCDPISGHTALYWYRQSLGQGLEFLIYFQGNSAPDKSGLPSDRFSAERTGGSVSTLTIQRTQQEDSAVYLCASSPRAGKQPQHFGDGTRLSIL.

This chain joins TRBV19 and TRBJ2-7; D not resolved. Germline V lookup: CDR1 LNHDA, CDR2 SQIVND (reference sequence). The CDR3 extends over 12 amino acids. The germline V and J ends were trimmed by 6 bases and 3 bases, with 9 bases remaining between them. Written as DNA, the CDR3 is TGTGCCAGTAGCACACCCGGCTACGAGCAGTACTTC. As protein: CASSTPGYEQYF. The complete variable domain, with remaining parts taken from reference TRBV19 and TRBJ2-7, reads DGGITQSPKYLFRKEGQNVTLSCEQNLNHDAMYWYRQDPGQGLRLIYYSQIVNDFQKGDIAEGYSVSREKKESFPLTVTSAQKNPTAFYLCASSTPGYEQYFGPGTRLTVT.

V is TRBV27 and J is TRBJ1-5; D gene uncertain. Trimming removed 4 bases from V and 5 bases from J, with 6 bases in between. The germline V gene has CDR1 MNHEY and CDR2 SMNVEV (reference sequence). This CDR3 is built from 12 residues. The CDR3: CASSSSHQPQHF. The CDR3 nucleotides are TGTGCCAGCAGTTCATCCCATCAGCCCCAGCATTTT.

The rearrangement uses TRBV9 and TRBJ2-1; 7 bases agree with TRBD1. CDR3 length: 15 amino acids. Germline lookup yields CDR1 SGDLS and CDR2 YYNGEE. V shed 4 bases and J 8 bases; nucleotides not matched to a gene: 12. As DNA, the CDR3 is TGTGCCAGCAGCTTAGAGGGGGCGATTTGGGATGAGCAGTTCTTC. It specifies CASSLEGAIWDEQFF.

V and J are TRBV10-3 and TRBJ2-3; D not resolved. The CDR3 is 15 amino acids. Germline CDR1 reads ENHRY; CDR2 reads SYGVKD. The V gene lost 8 bases and the J gene lost 6 bases, with 21 bases spanning the gap. The CDR3 nucleotides read TGTGCCATCCACGAATCCGGCCAGGCCGGGGATACGCAGTATTTT. This sequence encodes CAIHESGQAGDTQYF.

The rearrangement uses TRBV7-9 and TRBJ1-2, with D uncertain. Germline loops: CDR1 SEHNR, CDR2 FQNEAQ (reference sequence). V was cut by 5 bases and J by 3 bases, with 19 bases left in between. The CDR3 length is 16 residues. CDR3 coding DNA: TGTGCCAGCAGCCGCCAGAGAACATCGTCCTACTATGGCTACACCTTC. Translation: CASSRQRTSSYYGYTF. The entire variable domain, with the rest obtained from reference TRBV7-9 and TRBJ1-2, is as follows: DTGVSQNPRHKITKRGQNVTFRCDPISEHNRLYWYRQTLGQGPEFLTYFQNEAQLEKSRLLSDRFSAERPKGSFSTLEIQRTEQGDSAMYLCASSRQRTSSYYGYTFGSGTRLTVV.

With respect to this clone: Other DNA sequences in the sample encode the same CDR3. The V gene is TRBV18, the J gene TRBJ2-5; D is unclear. Germline values: CDR1 KGHSH, CDR2 LQKENI. The CDR3 is 14 amino acids. Trimming removed 1 base at V and 2 bases at J, with 8 bases between. Here the CDR3 reads CASSPLNSQETQYF. For the CDR3, the DNA is TGTGCCAGCTCACCACTTAACAGTCAAGAGACCCAGTACTTC.

This chain links TRBV11-3 with TRBJ2-7; 9 bases agree with TRBD2. This CDR3 has 16 amino acids. J lost 1 base, V lost 7 bases, and 11 bases had no gene match. Germline lookup yields CDR1 SGHNT and CDR2 YENEEA. The CDR3 sequence: CASTRGDSGSSYEQYF. As DNA, the CDR3 is TGTGCCAGCACCCGGGGAGATAGCGGGAGTTCCTACGAGCAGTACTTC.

This clone has more than one count but fewer than ten. The chain recombines TRBV5-1 with TRBJ1-2, with D maybe TRBD1 (5 bases). The CDR3 is made up of 15 amino acids. Germline V gene lookup returns CDR1 SGHRS and CDR2 YFSETQ. Trimming pared 0 bases from V and 2 bases from J, leaving 11 bases between. The CDR3 here is CASSLGQGTNYGYTF. For the CDR3, the DNA is TGCGCCAGCAGCTTGGGTCAGGGAACAAACTATGGCTACACCTTC.

This clone was observed once. This chain uses TRBV7-9 with TRBJ2-7, with TRBD1 matching over 12 bases. V was pared by 5 bases and J by 3 bases, with 5 bases of the junction left unmatched. Germline-derived CDR1 and CDR2 are SEHNR and FQNEAQ (reference sequence). This CDR3 spans 15 amino acids. As DNA, the CDR3 is TGTGCCAGCAGCCGCGGGACAGGGGGCCTCTACGAGCAGTACTTC. Translating gives CASSRGTGGLYEQYF.

This sequence joins TRBV5-6 and TRBJ2-7; 9 bases match TRBD1. Germline CDR1 reads SGHDT; CDR2 reads YYEEEE. Germline trimming cut 4 bases from V and 4 bases from J; bases unmatched to any gene: 6. This CDR3 is built from 14 residues. CDR3 residues: CASSRPGQGYEQYF. The CDR3 nucleotides are TGTGCCAGCAGCCGGCCGGGACAGGGTTACGAGCAGTACTTC.

V is TRBV16 and J is TRBJ1-2; TRBD1 is a possible D gene (5 bases). Germline V gene lookup returns CDR1 KGHSY and CDR2 FQNENV. V lost 0 bases, J lost 4 bases, and 9 bases lay in between. The CDR3 length is 14 residues. The CDR3 bases are TGTGCCAGCAGCCAATCCCCGGGGCTCTATGGCTACACCTTC. Residues: CASSQSPGLYGYTF.

The CDR3: CASSAGLAGVVRSNEQFF. The CDR3 DNA reads TGTGCCAGCAGTGCGGGACTAGCGGGAGTAGTTCGGTCTAATGAGCAGTTCTTC. This chain uses TRBV6-1 with TRBJ2-1, with 14 bases matching TRBD2. The CDR3 runs 18 residues. Trimming removed 4 bases from V and 7 bases from J; junction bases left unmatched: 12. CDR1 and CDR2 (germline): MNHNS, SASEGT.

V usage is TRBV19 and J usage is TRBJ1-4; unclear D gene. The CDR3 loop spans 13 amino acids. Germline CDR1 reads LNHDA; CDR2 reads SQIVND (reference sequence). V was shortened by 5 bases and J by 7 bases, with 11 bases between the two germline ends. CDR3 nucleotide sequence: TGTGCCAGTAGTGGGGTTTATGGTGAAAAACTGTTTTTT. Translating it yields CASSGVYGEKLFF.